The 15 T cell receptor beta chains in this list originate from one sample, sequenced in a study of blood T cells in healthy people across ages. The use of a sample-barcoded 5' primer and a J-beta primer mix characterized a second PCR of about 6 to 11 cycles. Each CDR3 protein is one row after TCRdb ran MiXCR on the 5' RACE reads. In the table there are approximately 780,000 distinct CDR3 sequences, around a quarter of which are singletons. The same specimen was also included in a second study, on T cells of mothers and their children.

The sequencing input was blood. All receptors derive from a boy aged 5-17 years in good health.

V usage is TRBV3-1 and J usage is TRBJ1-5; perhaps TRBD1 as D (5 bases). The ends were cut back, 2 bases at V and 6 bases at J, with 5 bases in the middle. CDR1 and CDR2 from the germline V gene are LGHDT and YNNKEL (reference sequence). This CDR3 is built from 12 residues. CDR3 region: CASSQQGQPQHF. Written as DNA, the CDR3 is TGTGCCAGCAGCCAACAGGGTCAGCCCCAGCATTTT.

J is TRBJ2-5 and V is TRBV19; TRBD1 matches 7 bases. The last part of the DNA fits TRBJ2-1 better; the J call may be wrong. CDR1 and CDR2 (germline): LNHDA, SQIVND (reference sequence). This CDR3 spans 14 amino acids. CDR3 protein: CASSIETGSYEQFF. In DNA form, the CDR3 reads TGTGCCAGTAGTATAGAGACAGGGTCATATGAGCAGTTCTTC.

This clonotype was counted only a few times. The genes are TRBV5-1 and TRBJ2-5, with 11 bases fitting TRBD1. The J call is in doubt because the DNA end fits TRBJ2-1 better. The CDR3 runs 16 residues. Germline V lookup: CDR1 SGHRS, CDR2 YFSETQ. The CDR3 DNA reads TGCGCCAGCAGCTCTAATTACCGGGACAGGGGGAATGAGCAGTTCTTC. Its translation is CASSSNYRDRGNEQFF.

V usage is TRBV20-1 and J usage is TRBJ2-3, with a possible D match to TRBD2 (5 bases). The germline V gene encodes CDR1 DFQATT and CDR2 SNEGSKA (reference sequence). This CDR3 comprises 15 residues. Trimming removed 4 bases at V and 6 bases at J, with 20 bases between. The CDR3 reads CSAKGPHGIGDTQYF. The CDR3 DNA is TGCAGTGCTAAAGGCCCCCACGGGATAGGGGATACGCAGTATTTT.

This clonotype was recorded at least ten times. The rearrangement joins TRBV6-2 or TRBV6-3 to TRBJ2-7, with D possibly called TRBD1 or TRBD2 (5 bases each). This CDR3 region has 20 residues. Germline CDR1 and CDR2: MNHEY and SVGEGT. Trimming cost V 6 bases and J 0 bases, with 30 bases left between them. In DNA form, the CDR3 reads TGTGCCAGCAGCCCCCGCAGCCGGGGCCACCAAGATCAAAGCTCCTACGAGCAGTACTTC. Protein sequence: CASSPRSRGHQDQSSYEQYF.

The rearrangement joins TRBV29-1 to TRBJ2-4, with D perhaps matching TRBD1 (6 bases). Germline-derived CDR1 and CDR2 are SQVTM and ANQGSEA. The CDR3 is 14 amino acids. Trimming removed 7 bases from V and 0 bases from J, with 13 bases in between. The CDR3 loop reads CSAEGVLAKNIQYF. The CDR3 nucleotides read TGCAGCGCTGAGGGGGTACTAGCCAAAAACATTCAGTACTTC.

This clonotype was detected a few times. The chain recombines TRBV29-1 with TRBJ2-1, with TRBD1 matching 8 bases. Trimming at V came to 7 bases and at J to 0 bases, leaving 8 bases not matched to a gene. Germline values: CDR1 SQVTM, CDR2 ANQGSEA. The length of the CDR3 is 15 residues. CDR3 nucleotides: TGCAGCGCGCTGGACAGGGAGAGCTCCTACAATGAGCAGTTCTTC. This codes for CSALDRESSYNEQFF.

This chain joins TRBV7-2 and TRBJ2-5, with TRBD2 identical over 8 bases. J gave up 2 bases and V 1 base, and 9 bases lay outside the gene matches. Germline V gene lookup returns CDR1 SGHTA and CDR2 FQGNSA. The CDR3 loop spans 17 amino acids. The CDR3 DNA follows: TGTGCCAGCAGCTTAGGGCGGGGGGCCAATCGGCAAGAGACCCAGTACTTC. Its translation is CASSLGRGANRQETQYF.

Only a few counts were recorded for this clonotype. V gene TRBV3-1 combines with J gene TRBJ1-4; D not resolved. The germline gives CDR1 LGHDT, CDR2 YNNKEL (reference sequence). V lost 1 base and J lost 0, with 15 bases in between. The CDR3 spans 18 residues. CDR3 protein: CASSQAPPDLATNEKLFF. The CDR3 nucleotides are TGTGCCAGCAGCCAAGCCCCCCCAGACCTGGCAACTAATGAAAAACTGTTTTTT.

This chain connects TRBV29-1 to TRBJ2-3; D possibly corresponds to TRBD1 (6 bases). V was cut by 7 bases and J by 0 bases, with 11 bases left in between. Germline lookup yields CDR1 SQVTM and CDR2 ANQGSEA. This CDR3 has 13 residues. CDR3 in DNA: TGCAGCGACGGGACATTTAGCACAGATACGCAGTATTTT. Its protein is CSDGTFSTDTQYF.

This clonotype has ten or more counts. The chain is built from TRBV29-1 and TRBJ1-2, with a tentative D call TRBD1 (5 bases). Germline V CDR1 and CDR2: SQVTM, ANQGSEA. V was trimmed by 6 bases and J by 5 bases, leaving 22 bases between them. The CDR3 is 15 amino acids. CDR3 sequence (DNA): TGCAGCGTCAACGGACGGGGCTCAATAGGGTATGGCTACACCTTC. Protein sequence: CSVNGRGSIGYGYTF.

The chain employs TRBV4-1 and TRBJ2-2; D is uncertain. CDR3 size: 16 residues. V was pared by 0 bases and J by 2 bases, with 10 bases between. Germline CDR1 MGHRA, CDR2 YSYEKL. CDR3 region: CASSQDDWVNTGELFF. The CDR3 DNA reads as TGCGCCAGCAGCCAAGATGACTGGGTTAACACCGGGGAGCTGTTTTTT.

V is TRBV4-2 and J is TRBJ1-2; maybe TRBD1 (6 bases). V dropped 1 base and J dropped 0 bases, with 21 bases sitting between them. Per the germline V gene, CDR1 is LGHNA and CDR2 is YNFKEQ. This CDR3 has 19 amino acids. The CDR3 DNA reads TGTGCCAGCAGCCAAGCACAGGGAAAAGGGGAGTGGGCTAACTATGGCTACACCTTC. Its protein is CASSQAQGKGEWANYGYTF.

This clonotype was detected a few times. The chain joins TRBV20-1 to TRBJ2-1; TRBD2 matches 8 bases. Germline lookup yields CDR1 DFQATT and CDR2 SNEGSKA (reference sequence). J lost 0 bases, V lost 0 bases, and 10 bases had no gene match. The CDR3 is 18 residues long. As DNA, the CDR3 is TGCAGTGCTAGAGATCGGGGGGGCGGGGGGAGCTCCTACAATGAGCAGTTCTTC. Residues: CSARDRGGGGSSYNEQFF.

This chain links TRBV11-2 with TRBJ2-5; tentatively, D is TRBD1 (5 bases). The DNA end favors TRBJ2-7, so the J call may be wrong. Per the germline V gene, CDR1 is SGHAT and CDR2 is FQNNGV. This CDR3 is 14 amino acids long. This CDR3 reads CASSLRGSESEQYF. In nucleotides, the CDR3 is TGTGCCAGCAGCTTAAGGGGATCTGAGAGCGAGCAGTACTTC.